These 21 T cell receptor beta chains came from one sample sequenced in a study of Ad26.COV2.S vaccination and SARS-CoV-2 variants. Treatment: around 19 received Ad26.COV2.S at low or high dose, single or two shots; about 5 received placebo; per-sample allocation not given. It was on day 63 after the first vaccine or placebo injection that samples were taken. Assay: immunoSEQ multiplex PCR; the TCRdb copy retains only in-frame clones and omits some. The sample carries fewer than 500,000 clones, around 90% recorded once. Source: peripheral blood, taken in a trial of Ad26.COV2.S vaccine versus placebo. The receptors stem from a person between 18 and 59 years old who received the Ad26.COV2.S COVID-19 vaccine or a placebo.

The rearrangement uses TRBV7-2 and TRBJ1-2, with 7 positions matching TRBD1. Germline V lookup: CDR1 SGHTA, CDR2 FQGNSA. V lost 5 bases to trimming and J lost 0 bases; unmatched junction nucleotides: 12. This CDR3 contains 17 residues. The CDR3 sequence is CASSMFGTDLANYGYTF. The CDR3, as DNA: TGTGCCAGCAGCATGTTTGGGACAGACTTAGCTAACTATGGCTACACCTTC.

Comments on this clone: Other DNA sequences from this sample encode an identical CDR3 as well. The rearrangement joins TRBV7-9 to TRBJ2-7, with 10 nucleotides matching TRBD2. The CDR3 contains 13 residues. V was clipped by 4 bases and J by 4 bases; unmatched bases: 1. The germline V gene encodes CDR1 SEHNR and CDR2 FQNEAQ (reference sequence). This chain's CDR3 is CASSSSGSYEQYF. The CDR3 DNA follows: TGTGCCAGCAGCTCTAGCGGGAGTTACGAGCAGTACTTC.

The rearrangement uses TRBV6-4 and TRBJ1-1; D is undetermined. Trimming left V 3 bases short and J 1 base short, with 15 bases between. CDR1 and CDR2 (germline): MRHNA, SNTAGT. CDR3 size: 16 residues. The CDR3 is CASSETPWARNTEAFF. In DNA form, the CDR3 reads TGTGCCAGCAGTGAGACGCCCTGGGCTCGGAACACTGAAGCTTTCTTT.

V usage is TRBV29-1 and J usage is TRBJ2-1, with 8 positions matching TRBD1. The V and J ends lost 8 bases and 8 bases, in that order; junction bases with no gene match: 8. Germline V lookup: CDR1 SQVTM, CDR2 ANQGSEA. This CDR3 region has 12 residues. CDR3 DNA: TGCAGCACCCTTCCGACAGGGGATGAGCAGTTCTTC. It specifies CSTLPTGDEQFF.

The V and J genes are TRBV20-1 and TRBJ2-7; D unclear. The germline V gene has CDR1 DFQATT and CDR2 SNEGSKA (reference sequence). Trimming took 5 bases from V and 6 from J, leaving 11 bases between them. The CDR3 totals 11 residues. The CDR3 DNA reads as TGCAGTGCTCCGCAACCCCCCGAGCAGTACTTC. This encodes CSAPQPPEQYF.

This CDR3 reads CATSDPGQGTDTQYF. The CDR3 nucleotides read TGTGCCACCAGTGATCCGGGACAGGGCACAGATACGCAGTATTTT. V usage is TRBV24-1 and J usage is TRBJ2-3; 8 positions agree with TRBD1. V was pared by 3 bases and J by 1 base, with 2 bases of the junction left unmatched. Germline loops: CDR1 KGHDR, CDR2 SFDVKD. This CDR3 is 15 amino acids long.

The chain is built from TRBV19 and TRBJ1-5, with 11 bases fitting TRBD1. The junction had 4 bases not matched to a gene; V was cut back by 1 base and J by 8 bases. This CDR3 has 15 amino acids. Germline lookup yields CDR1 LNHDA and CDR2 SQIVND (reference sequence). The CDR3 DNA follows: TGTGCCAGTAGTATAGCGGGACAGGGGGTTGAGCCCCAGCATTTT. This codes for CASSIAGQGVEPQHF.

The chain uses TRBV4-3 and TRBJ2-1, with D uncertain. V gave up 0 bases and J gave up 2 bases, with 5 bases separating them. CDR3 size: 14 residues. Germline V gene sequence: CDR1 LGHNA, CDR2 YSLEER. CDR3 loop: CASSQDTTYNEQFF. The DNA of the CDR3 is TGCGCCAGCAGCCAAGATACAACCTACAATGAGCAGTTCTTC.

The chain links TRBV19 to TRBJ1-1, with TRBD1 as a possible D gene (6 bases). CDR3 length: 18 amino acids. Germline V gene data show CDR1 as LNHDA and CDR2 as SQIVND (reference sequence). Trimming took 7 bases from V and 0 from J, leaving 24 bases between them. CDR3 loop: CASTEERGVRPLNTEAFF. CDR3 sequence (DNA): TGTGCCAGTACCGAAGAGAGGGGGGTTCGGCCTTTGAACACTGAAGCTTTCTTT.

V and J are TRBV27 and TRBJ2-2; possibly TRBD1 for D (5 bases). Germline-derived CDR1 and CDR2 are MNHEY and SMNVEV (reference sequence). V gave up 2 bases and J gave up 4 bases, with 5 bases separating them. The CDR3 has 13 residues. The DNA for the CDR3 is TGTGCCAGCAGTTTAACAGGCACCGGGGAGCTGTTTTTT. Amino acid sequence: CASSLTGTGELFF.

The genes are TRBV7-2 and TRBJ1-5, with D perhaps TRBD1 (6 bases). The V and J ends lost 2 bases and 8 bases respectively, with 10 bases between them. Germline V gene sequence: CDR1 SGHTA, CDR2 FQGNSA. The CDR3 runs to 13 residues. CDR3 DNA: TGTGCCAGCAGCTTACCCGGGACAAAGCCCCAGCATTTT. Residues: CASSLPGTKPQHF.

The chain carries TRBV2 and TRBJ2-5; no definite D call. Germline values: CDR1 SNHLY, CDR2 FYNNEI. This CDR3 region has 13 residues. The V end was cut by 7 bases, the J end by 1 base, with 10 bases between. Here the CDR3 reads CASTGQSQETQYF. DNA of the CDR3: TGTGCCAGCACAGGCCAGAGCCAAGAGACCCAGTACTTC.

The V call is TRBV6-1, the J call TRBJ2-3; the D is unclear. The CDR3 extends over 13 amino acids. The V gene lost 1 base and the J gene lost 5 bases, with 7 bases spanning the gap. Per germline, CDR1 MNHNS and CDR2 SASEGT. CDR3 region: CASSEGPGDTQYF. CDR3 nucleotides: TGTGCCAGCAGTGAAGGGCCTGGAGATACGCAGTATTTT.

In the case of this clone: Distinct nucleotide sequences in the sample also encode this CDR3. The chain combines TRBV20-1 with TRBJ2-7; D is undetermined. V dropped 6 bases and J dropped 3 bases, with 9 bases sitting between them. The CDR3 length is 11 residues. The V gene's germline CDR1 is DFQATT and CDR2 SNEGSKA (reference sequence). The DNA for the CDR3 is TGCAGTGCAACGCTCGGCTACGAGCAGTACTTC. Translating it yields CSATLGYEQYF.

The chain uses TRBV30 and TRBJ1-2; D unresolved. The V gene's germline CDR1 is GTSNPN and CDR2 SVGIG (reference sequence). The CDR3 length is 14 residues. Between the trimmed V and J ends, which lost 3 bases and 4 bases, there was a span of 15 bases. The CDR3 here is CAWSQGPGSYGYTF. The CDR3 DNA is TGTGCCTGGAGCCAAGGGCCGGGTAGCTATGGCTACACCTTC.

In DNA form, the CDR3 reads TGTGCCAGTAGTAAATCCCACACTGAAGCTTTCTTT. Protein sequence: CASSKSHTEAFF. V gene TRBV19 combines with J gene TRBJ1-1, with D hard to call. The V gene's germline CDR1 is LNHDA and CDR2 SQIVND (reference sequence). The ends were cut back, 4 bases at V and 3 bases at J, with 6 bases in the middle. This CDR3 spans 12 amino acids.

The chain is built from TRBV5-1 and TRBJ2-7, with 13 bases aligning to TRBD2. The CDR3 is made up of 16 amino acids. V lost 4 bases, J lost 2 bases, and 6 bases stayed unmatched. Germline assignment: CDR1 SGHRS and CDR2 YFSETQ. CDR3 amino acids: CASSPGLAGITYEQYF. The CDR3 nucleotides are TGCGCCAGCAGCCCGGGACTAGCGGGGATCACCTACGAGCAGTACTTC.

The chain carries TRBV6-5 and TRBJ1-4; D unclear. The germline CDR1 and CDR2 sequences are MNHEY and SVGAGI. The CDR3 sequence is 13 residues long. The V end was cut by 5 bases, the J end by 4 bases, with 8 bases between. The CDR3 DNA sequence: TGTGCCAGCAGTCTAGGAGTTAATGAAAAACTGTTTTTT. Encoded protein: CASSLGVNEKLFF.

V is TRBV4-1 and J is TRBJ1-6; 9 nucleotides align to TRBD1. This CDR3 region has 17 residues. The J segment lost 9 bases and the V segment lost 1 base, leaving 10 bases of the junction unmatched. Germline V gene data show CDR1 as MGHRA and CDR2 as YSYEKL. Here the CDR3 DNA reads TGCGCCAGCAGCCAAGTGGGGACAGGGCCACGTGGTTCACCCCTCCACTTT. Its protein is CASSQVGTGPRGSPLHF.

The V call is TRBV28, the J call TRBJ2-7; TRBD1 is a possible D gene (6 bases). CDR1 and CDR2 from the germline V gene are MDHEN and SYDVKM. V lost 6 bases and J lost 3, with 15 bases in between. The CDR3 runs to 14 residues. Here the CDR3 reads CASSRSDRYYEQYF. In nucleotides, the CDR3 is TGTGCCAGCAGCCGCTCAGACAGGTACTACGAGCAGTACTTC.

This clone has more than one count but fewer than ten. The chain links TRBV7-2 to TRBJ1-3; no definite D call. CDR1 is SGHTA and CDR2 is FQGNSA in the germline V gene. Trimming removed 5 bases at V and 6 bases at J, with 11 bases between. The CDR3 has 13 residues. DNA of the CDR3: TGTGCCAGCAGCCGCGCGAGGGTAAACACCATATATTTT. Translation gives CASSRARVNTIYF.